The TCR beta chain under discussion was sequenced for a study of T cell responses to AZD1222 COVID-19 vaccine. On this clone: The antigen is unknown.

V dropped 5 bases and J dropped 3; count of bases not matched to a gene: 7. Germline V gene sequence: CDR1 MNHNY, CDR2 SVGAGI (reference sequence). The CDR3 is made up of 15 amino acids. Measured with immunoSEQ multiplex PCR; TCRdb has only the in-frame clones, and not every one. The repertoire includes under 150,000 clones, roughly 87% of them detected once, and more than 5.5% sits in the top ten. Both about-4-week and about-12-week second-dose recipients were combined. Study observations and caveats: Most donors were white British and more were female, and clonal diversity was possibly underestimated. At study baseline, merely five or six AZD1222 recipients were seropositive. Sampling captured repertoires only after the peak T cell response.

This rearrangement joins TRBV6-6 to TRBJ1-1; TRBD1 aligns across 9 bases. Sample: peripheral blood, taken 28 days after the second AZD1222 dose. This receptor was obtained from an adult who received the AZD1222 COVID-19 vaccine. The CDR3 nucleotides read TGTGCCAGCAGTCCGCGGAGGACAGGGGACACTGAAGCTTTCTTT. Translation gives CASSPRRTGDTEAFF.